This T cell receptor beta chain was found in a study of cytomegalovirus exposure and HLA in healthy donors. Notes on the study in general: The investigators catalogued 150 or so TCR beta chains as cytomegalovirus-associated. There were a few CMV-associated chains whose specificity for CMV antigens was confirmed in vitro. For most TCR sequences rarity was the rule, although some public TCRs occurred in many donors.

The donors were members of the 120-subject validation cohort (separate from the approximately 730-subject first cohort). In regard to this clone: Its antigen is not known.

Germline values: CDR1 MNHNS, CDR2 SASEGT. This CDR3 has 16 amino acids. Trimming took off 2 bases at V and 0 bases at J, with 10 bases between the two ends. The data were produced by immunoSEQ multiplex PCR, yet TCRdb's version contains in-frame clones alone and is incomplete. The data contain fewer than 400,000 clones, 70% to 90% of them singletons. This chain uses TRBV6-1 with TRBJ2-2, with a tentative D call TRBD2 (5 bases). Sequenced input: PBMCs. The sequence derives from a woman between 18 and 29 years old in good health and CMV-seronegative. In nucleotides, the CDR3 is TGTGCCAGCAGTGAACAAGCGGTAGCGAACACCGGGGAGCTGTTTTTT. It is translated as CASSEQAVANTGELFF.